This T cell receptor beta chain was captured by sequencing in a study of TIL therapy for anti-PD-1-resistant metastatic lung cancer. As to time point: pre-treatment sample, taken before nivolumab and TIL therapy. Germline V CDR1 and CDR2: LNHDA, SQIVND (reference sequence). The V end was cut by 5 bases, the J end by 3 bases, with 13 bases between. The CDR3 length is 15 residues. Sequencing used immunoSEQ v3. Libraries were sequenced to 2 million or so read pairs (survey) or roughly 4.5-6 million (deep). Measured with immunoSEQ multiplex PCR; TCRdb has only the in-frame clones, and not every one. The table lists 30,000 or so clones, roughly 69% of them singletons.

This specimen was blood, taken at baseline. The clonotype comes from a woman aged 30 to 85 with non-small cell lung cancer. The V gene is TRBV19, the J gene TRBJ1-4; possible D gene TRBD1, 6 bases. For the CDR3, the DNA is TGTGCCAGTAGTCCATCGGACAGCCCTAATGAAAAACTGTTTTTT. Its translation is CASSPSDSPNEKLFF.